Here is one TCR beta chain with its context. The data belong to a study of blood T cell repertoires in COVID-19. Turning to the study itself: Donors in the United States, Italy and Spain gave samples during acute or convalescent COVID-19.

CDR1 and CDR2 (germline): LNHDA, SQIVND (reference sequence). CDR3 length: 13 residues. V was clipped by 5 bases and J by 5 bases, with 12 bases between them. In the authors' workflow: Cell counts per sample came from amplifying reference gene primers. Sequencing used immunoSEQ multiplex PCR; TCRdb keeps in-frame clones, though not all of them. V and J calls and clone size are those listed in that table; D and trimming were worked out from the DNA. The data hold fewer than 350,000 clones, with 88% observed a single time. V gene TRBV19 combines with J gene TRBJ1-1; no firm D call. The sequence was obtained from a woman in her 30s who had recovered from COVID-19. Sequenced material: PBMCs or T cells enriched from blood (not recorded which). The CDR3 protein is CASSLYGGTEAFF. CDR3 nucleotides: TGTGCCAGTAGTTTGTACGGAGGAACTGAAGCTTTCTTT.